This T cell receptor (beta chain) comes out of a study of T cell responses to AZD1222 COVID-19 vaccine. Study-wide points: Just a handful of people given AZD1222 tested seropositive at baseline. Donors skewed white British and female; clonal diversity was possibly underestimated.

Some second doses came at about 4 weeks and others at about 12 weeks; these were pooled. TCRdb's copy holds only in-frame clones and misses some; the assay was immunoSEQ multiplex PCR. The sample includes under 110,000 clones, around 87% of them seen just once. This CDR3 contains 14 residues. V trimming: 5 bases; J trimming: 4 bases; junction bases outside the gene matches: 4. Germline CDR1 and CDR2: SGHRS and YFSETQ. With respect to this clone: What it binds is not known.

Sequencing used peripheral blood, obtained 28 days after the second AZD1222 dose. The source of this sequence is an adult who received the AZD1222 COVID-19 vaccine. J is TRBJ2-5 and V is TRBV5-1, with TRBD1 matching over 11 bases. This CDR3 is CASRAGTGGETQYF. The CDR3 DNA reads as TGCGCCAGCAGGGCCGGGACAGGGGGAGAGACCCAGTACTTC.